Here is one T cell receptor (beta chain) with its context. Its antigen remains unidentified. This sample stems from a study of cytomegalovirus exposure and HLA in healthy donors. V lost 0 bases and J lost 8, with 15 bases in between. This CDR3 spans 15 amino acids. The germline CDR1 and CDR2 sequences are SGHRS and YFSETQ. The PCR contained 60 Vbeta and 13 Jbeta primers. Here immunoSEQ multiplex PCR was the method, and the copy in TCRdb shows in-frame clones only, minus some. Among around 170,000 clones listed, over 75% were seen once. Study-level points and caveats: It was taken for granted in presence/absence analyses that sequencing depth across donors was roughly uniform. Several V segments, TRBV6-2 and TRBV6-3 among them, could not be told apart and were dropped.

This receptor was obtained from a man aged 40-55 years in good health and CMV-seropositive. The sequencing sample was made of PBMCs. The chain carries TRBV5-1 and TRBJ1-3; D uncertain. The CDR3, as DNA: TGCGCCAGCAGCTTGGTTTGGCCAGCCGGGGACACCATATATTTT. It encodes CASSLVWPAGDTIYF.